What follows are 6 T cell receptor beta chains derived from one specimen sequenced in a study of T cell responses to AZD1222 COVID-19 vaccine. TCRdb's copy holds only in-frame clones and misses some; the assay was immunoSEQ multiplex PCR. The sample lists about 79,000 clones; around four fifths were seen once. Sequencing was performed on peripheral blood, taken 28 days after the second AZD1222 dose. These TCRs come from an adult who received the AZD1222 COVID-19 vaccine.

The chain has TRBV28 and TRBJ1-5, with D possibly matching TRBD1 (5 bases). In germline, CDR1 is MDHEN, CDR2 SYDVKM. Trimming took off 1 base at V and 1 base at J, with 11 bases between the two ends. The CDR3 runs to 16 residues. The CDR3 reads CASSLLVGGSNQPQHF. The CDR3, as DNA: TGTGCCAGCAGTTTATTGGTGGGGGGGAGCAATCAGCCCCAGCATTTT.

This chain links TRBV11-1 with TRBJ2-7, with 10 nucleotides matching TRBD2. The germline CDR1 and CDR2 sequences are SGHAT and FQDESV (reference sequence). The CDR3 is 14 residues long. V lost 3 bases and J lost 6; bases outside the gene matches: 5. In nucleotides, the CDR3 is TGTGCCAGCAGCTTGGTAGCGGGAGGAGGCGAGCAGTACTTC. It codes for CASSLVAGGGEQYF.

The V and J genes are TRBV27 and TRBJ1-6; D is unclear. This CDR3 spans 15 amino acids. V was pared by 6 bases and J by 6 bases, with 15 bases between. The germline CDR1 and CDR2 sequences are MNHEY and SMNVEV (reference sequence). The CDR3 here is CASSPQPRINSPLHF. The CDR3 bases are TGTGCCAGCAGCCCTCAGCCCCGTATTAATTCACCCCTCCACTTT.

This chain connects TRBV28 to TRBJ2-2, with 7 bases that match TRBD1. From germline, CDR1 is MDHEN and CDR2 SYDVKM. Unmatched junction bases numbered 8, after V lost 5 bases and J lost 5 bases. The CDR3 covers 15 residues. CDR3 coding DNA: TGTGCCAGCAGTCCTCCGGGACAGCGAACCGGGGAGCTGTTTTTT. Translation gives CASSPPGQRTGELFF.

The chain combines TRBV27 with TRBJ2-7, with unresolved D. V was cut by 6 bases and J by 3 bases, with 9 bases left in between. The CDR3 consists of 12 residues. CDR1 and CDR2 (germline): MNHEY, SMNVEV (reference sequence). The CDR3 spells CASSHPGYEQYF. The CDR3 DNA sequence: TGTGCCAGCAGCCACCCTGGCTACGAGCAGTACTTC.

J is TRBJ1-5 and V is TRBV5-1; D gene unclear. The CDR3 loop spans 17 amino acids. Trimming removed 4 bases at V and 0 bases at J, with 17 bases between. CDR1 is SGHRS, CDR2 YFSETQ, per germline. CDR3 in amino acids: CASSPAGEADSNQPQHF. CDR3 in DNA: TGCGCCAGCAGCCCGGCCGGTGAGGCGGATAGCAATCAGCCCCAGCATTTT.